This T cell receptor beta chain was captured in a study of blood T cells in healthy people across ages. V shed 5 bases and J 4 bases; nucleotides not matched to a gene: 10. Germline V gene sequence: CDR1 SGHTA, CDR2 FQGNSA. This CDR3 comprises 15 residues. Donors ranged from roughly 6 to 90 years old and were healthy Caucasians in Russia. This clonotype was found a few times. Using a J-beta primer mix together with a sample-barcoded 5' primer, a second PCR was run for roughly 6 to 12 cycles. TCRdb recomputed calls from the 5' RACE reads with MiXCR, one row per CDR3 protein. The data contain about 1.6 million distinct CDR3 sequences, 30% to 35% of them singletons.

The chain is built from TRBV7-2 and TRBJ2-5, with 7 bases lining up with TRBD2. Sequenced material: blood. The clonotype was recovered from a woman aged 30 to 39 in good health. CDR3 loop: CASSPDGLVGETQYF. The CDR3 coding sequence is TGTGCCAGCAGCCCCGATGGACTAGTTGGAGAGACCCAGTACTTC.